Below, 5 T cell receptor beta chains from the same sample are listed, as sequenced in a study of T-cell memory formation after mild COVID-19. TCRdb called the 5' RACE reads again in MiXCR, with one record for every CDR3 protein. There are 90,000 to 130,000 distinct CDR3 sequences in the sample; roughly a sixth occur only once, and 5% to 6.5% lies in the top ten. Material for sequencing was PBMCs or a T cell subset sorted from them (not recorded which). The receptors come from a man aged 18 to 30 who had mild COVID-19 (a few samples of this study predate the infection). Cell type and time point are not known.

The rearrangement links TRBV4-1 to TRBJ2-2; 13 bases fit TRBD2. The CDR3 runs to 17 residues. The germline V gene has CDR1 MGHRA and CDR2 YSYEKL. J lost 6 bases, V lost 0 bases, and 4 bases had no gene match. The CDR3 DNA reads TGCGCCAGCAGCCAAGAGGGGACTAGCGGGGCCCCCGGGGAGCTGTTTTTT. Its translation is CASSQEGTSGAPGELFF.

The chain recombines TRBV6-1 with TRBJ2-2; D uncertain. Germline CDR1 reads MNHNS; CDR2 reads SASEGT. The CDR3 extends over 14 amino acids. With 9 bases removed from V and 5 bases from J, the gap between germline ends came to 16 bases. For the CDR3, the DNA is TGTGCCAGTCAGACGGGCGGCGGTACCGGGGAGCTGTTTTTT. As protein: CASQTGGGTGELFF.

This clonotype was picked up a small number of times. The CDR3 sequence is CASSSLRDTQYF. CDR3 nucleotides: TGTGCCAGCAGCTCCTTAAGAGATACGCAGTATTTT. The J gene is TRBJ2-3, the V gene TRBV11-1; D not resolved. With 4 bases removed from V and 5 bases from J, the gap between germline ends came to 7 bases. Germline assignment: CDR1 SGHAT and CDR2 FQDESV (reference sequence). The CDR3 consists of 12 residues. The variable domain in full, completed from reference TRBV11-1 and TRBJ2-3, reads EAEVAQSPRYKITEKSQAVAFWCDPISGHATLYWYRQILGQGPELLVQFQDESVVDDSQLPKDRFSAERLKGVDSTLKIQPAELGDSAMYLCASSSLRDTQYFGPGTRLTVL.

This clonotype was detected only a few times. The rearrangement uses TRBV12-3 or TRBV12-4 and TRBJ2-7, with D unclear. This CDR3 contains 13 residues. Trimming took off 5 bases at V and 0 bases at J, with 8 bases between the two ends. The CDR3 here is CASSRSPSYEQYF. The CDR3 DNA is TGTGCCAGCAGTCGCTCTCCCTCCTACGAGCAGTACTTC.

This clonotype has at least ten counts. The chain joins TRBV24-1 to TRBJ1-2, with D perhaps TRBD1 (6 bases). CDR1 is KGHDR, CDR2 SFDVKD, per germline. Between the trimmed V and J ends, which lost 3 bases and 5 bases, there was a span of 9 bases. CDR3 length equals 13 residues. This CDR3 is CATSDRTVYGYTF. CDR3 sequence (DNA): TGTGCCACCAGTGATCGGACAGTATATGGCTACACCTTC.